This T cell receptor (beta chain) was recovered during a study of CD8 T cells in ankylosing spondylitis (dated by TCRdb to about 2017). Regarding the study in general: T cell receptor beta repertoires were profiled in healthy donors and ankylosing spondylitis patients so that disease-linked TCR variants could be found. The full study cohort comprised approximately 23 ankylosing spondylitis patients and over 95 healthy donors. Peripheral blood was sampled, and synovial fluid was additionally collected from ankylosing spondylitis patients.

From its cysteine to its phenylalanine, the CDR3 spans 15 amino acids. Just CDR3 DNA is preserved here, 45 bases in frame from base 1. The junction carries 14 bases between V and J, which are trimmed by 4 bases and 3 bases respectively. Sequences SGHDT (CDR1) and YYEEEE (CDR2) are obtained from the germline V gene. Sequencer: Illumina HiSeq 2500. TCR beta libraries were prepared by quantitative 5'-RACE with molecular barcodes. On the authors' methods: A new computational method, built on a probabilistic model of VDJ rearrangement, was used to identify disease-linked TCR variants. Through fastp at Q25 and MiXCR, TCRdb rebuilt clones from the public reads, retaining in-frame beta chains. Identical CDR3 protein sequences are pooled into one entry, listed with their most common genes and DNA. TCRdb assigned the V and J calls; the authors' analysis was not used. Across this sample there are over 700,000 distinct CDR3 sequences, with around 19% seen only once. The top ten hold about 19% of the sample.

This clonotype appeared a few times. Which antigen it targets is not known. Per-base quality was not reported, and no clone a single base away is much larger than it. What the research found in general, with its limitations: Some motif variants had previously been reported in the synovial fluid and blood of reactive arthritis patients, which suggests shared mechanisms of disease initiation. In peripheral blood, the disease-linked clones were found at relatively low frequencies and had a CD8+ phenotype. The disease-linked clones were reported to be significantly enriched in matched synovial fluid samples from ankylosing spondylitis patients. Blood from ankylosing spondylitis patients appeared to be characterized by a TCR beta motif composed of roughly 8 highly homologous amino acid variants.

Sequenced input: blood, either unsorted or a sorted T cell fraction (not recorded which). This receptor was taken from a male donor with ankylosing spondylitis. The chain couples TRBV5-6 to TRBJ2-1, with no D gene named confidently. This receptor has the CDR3 CASSPPIQLYNEQFF. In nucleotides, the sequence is TGTGCCAGCAGCCCCCCCATACAACTCTACAATGAGCAGTTCTTC.